The following is a TCR beta chain sequence with its context. Its matching antigen is unknown. These data come from a study of OX40 agonist ivuxolimab in advanced cancers. As for the study in general: Earlier treatment with anti-PD-1, anti-PD-L1 or anti-CTLA-4 was permitted, and under 50% had received some. Study-level points and caveats: With doses of 0.1 to 3.0 mg/kg, CD4+ and CD8+ blood T cells had undergone clonal expansion by week 6. Among the lowest peripheral clonal expansion occurred in 0.1-3.0 mg/kg partial responders.

Sequencing was performed with immunoSEQ multiplex PCR; in TCRdb, only in-frame clones are kept and a portion is missing. The sample contains tens of thousands of clones, around nine tenths of which appear only once. The CDR3 runs to 14 residues. V trimming: 6 bases; J trimming: 2 bases; junction bases outside the gene matches: 3. Germline assignment: CDR1 SGHTA and CDR2 FQGNSA. The origin of this receptor is an adult with an advanced solid tumor such as melanoma, head and neck, liver or kidney cancer. The sample here was CD4+ or CD8+ T cells sorted from blood, taken in a trial of the OX40 agonist ivuxolimab. The chain is built from TRBV7-2 and TRBJ2-7; TRBD2 matches 11 bases. CDR3 in DNA: TGTGCCAGCAGGACTAGCGGGACTACCTACGAGCAGTACTTC. Translated, it gives CASRTSGTTYEQYF.